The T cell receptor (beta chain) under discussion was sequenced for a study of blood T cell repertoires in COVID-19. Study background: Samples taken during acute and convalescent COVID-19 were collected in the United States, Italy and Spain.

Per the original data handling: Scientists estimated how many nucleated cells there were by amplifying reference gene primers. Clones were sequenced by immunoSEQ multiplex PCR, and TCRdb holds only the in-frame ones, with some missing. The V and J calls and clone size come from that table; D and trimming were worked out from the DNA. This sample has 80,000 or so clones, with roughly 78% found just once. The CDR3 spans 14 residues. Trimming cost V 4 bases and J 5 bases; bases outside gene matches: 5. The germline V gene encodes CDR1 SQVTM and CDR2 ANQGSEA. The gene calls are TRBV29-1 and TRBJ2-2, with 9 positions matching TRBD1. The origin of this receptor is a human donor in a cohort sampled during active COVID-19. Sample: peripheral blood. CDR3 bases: TGCAGCGTTGTAGGACAGGGGAGGACCGGGGAGCTGTTTTTT. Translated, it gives CSVVGQGRTGELFF.